These T cell receptor beta chains were read from a single sample in a study of blood T cell repertoires in COVID-19. The assay was immunoSEQ multiplex PCR, and TCRdb's table has in-frame clones only and misses some. The sample records about 350,000 clones, around nine tenths being singletons. The sequencing sample was made of peripheral blood. These receptors were obtained from a woman aged 18 to 35 who had recovered from COVID-19. The CDR3 runs from the conserved cysteine through the conserved F or W. A D gene is named only where the DNA matches it firmly. Size is stated for part of the rows, as once, few or many counts, or as a class when the clone is expanded.

j_gene: TRBJ2-1
d_gene: -
v_gene: TRBV10-2
abundance: -
CDR3nt: TGCGCCAGCGGAGCGGTATACAATGAGCAGTTCTTC
CDR3aa: CASGAVYNEQFF

j_gene: TRBJ1-5
d_gene: TRBD1
v_gene: TRBV7-9
abundance: -
CDR3nt: TGTGCCAGCAGCCACGGGGACAGGCCCAATCAGCCCCAGCATTTT
CDR3aa: CASSHGDRPNQPQHF

j_gene: TRBJ2-3
d_gene: TRBD2
v_gene: TRBV7-8
abundance: -
CDR3nt: TGTGCCAGCAGCGCTAGGACTAGCGCAACAGATACGCAGTATTTT
CDR3aa: CASSARTSATDTQYF

j_gene: TRBJ2-3
d_gene: TRBD2
v_gene: TRBV19
abundance: once
CDR3nt: TGTGCCAGTAGTATAGCGGGAGGGCCAGCAGATACGCAGTATTTT
CDR3aa: CASSIAGGPADTQYF

j_gene: TRBJ1-6
d_gene: -
v_gene: TRBV19
abundance: -
CDR3nt: TGTGCCAGTAGTACCCGACAGACCGCTGGGAATTCACCCCTCCACTTT
CDR3aa: CASSTRQTAGNSPLHF

j_gene: TRBJ1-2
d_gene: -
v_gene: TRBV29-1
abundance: -
CDR3nt: TGCAGCGGCTCGGGAACAAATGCCTATGGCTACACCTTC
CDR3aa: CSGSGTNAYGYTF

j_gene: TRBJ2-1
d_gene: -
v_gene: TRBV4-3
abundance: -
CDR3nt: TGCGCCAGCAGCCAAGACAGGGTACTATTAAATGAGCAGTTCTTC
CDR3aa: CASSQDRVLLNEQFF

j_gene: TRBJ2-1
d_gene: -
v_gene: TRBV7-2
abundance: -
CDR3nt: TGTGCCAGCAGCTCCCGTGGGCCGACCTACAATGAGCAGTTCTTC
CDR3aa: CASSSRGPTYNEQFF

j_gene: TRBJ1-2
d_gene: -
v_gene: TRBV7-9
abundance: -
CDR3nt: TGTGCCAGCAGCTTAGGAGGGAACGGCTATGGCTACACCTTC
CDR3aa: CASSLGGNGYGYTF

j_gene: TRBJ2-5
d_gene: TRBD2
v_gene: TRBV30
abundance: -
CDR3nt: TGTGCCTGGAGTGTACGAGGGGTTGGACTAGCGGGTTCGAAAGAGACCCAGTACTTC
CDR3aa: CAWSVRGVGLAGSKETQYF

j_gene: TRBJ1-1
d_gene: -
v_gene: TRBV3-1/TRBV3-2
abundance: -
CDR3nt: TGTGCCAGCAGCCAAAGGGGCTGGGACACTGAAGCTTTCTTT
CDR3aa: CASSQRGWDTEAFF

j_gene: TRBJ2-4
d_gene: -
v_gene: TRBV5-6
abundance: -
CDR3nt: TGTGCCAGCAGCCCGAGGGGGGAGGGCCGGGACATTCAGTACTTC
CDR3aa: CASSPRGEGRDIQYF

j_gene: TRBJ2-3
d_gene: TRBD1
v_gene: TRBV7-2
abundance: -
CDR3nt: TGTGCCAGCAGCTACCGCGGACAGGGATCGGATACGCAGTATTTT
CDR3aa: CASSYRGQGSDTQYF

j_gene: TRBJ1-2
d_gene: -
v_gene: TRBV7-9
abundance: -
CDR3nt: TGTGCCAGCTTTAGCCGGGGTCCTGGCTACACCTTC
CDR3aa: CASFSRGPGYTF

j_gene: TRBJ2-1
d_gene: TRBD2
v_gene: TRBV6-1
abundance: -
CDR3nt: TGTGCCAGCAGAGAAGAAGGCGGGGGGGGGTTCTTC
CDR3aa: CASREEGGGGFF

j_gene: TRBJ1-2
d_gene: TRBD1
v_gene: TRBV5-6
abundance: -
CDR3nt: TGTGCCAGCAGCCCGGGACAGTATGGCTACACCTTC
CDR3aa: CASSPGQYGYTF

j_gene: TRBJ1-1
d_gene: -
v_gene: TRBV5-6
abundance: -
CDR3nt: TGTGCCAGCAGTATTGGAGGGGCCTTGAACACTGAAGCTTTCTTT
CDR3aa: CASSIGGALNTEAFF

j_gene: TRBJ2-1
d_gene: -
v_gene: TRBV5-8
abundance: -
CDR3nt: TGTGCCAGCAGCCTCTGGGCTACCTACAATGAGCAGTTCTTC
CDR3aa: CASSLWATYNEQFF

j_gene: TRBJ2-3
d_gene: -
v_gene: TRBV11-3
abundance: -
CDR3nt: TGTGCCAGCAGCCGTAGTTCGGGGGGCGGCACAGATACGCAGTATTTT
CDR3aa: CASSRSSGGGTDTQYF

j_gene: TRBJ2-1
d_gene: -
v_gene: TRBV19
abundance: few
CDR3nt: TGTGCCAGCCGTAAAGCGGAAAACAATGAGCAGTTCTTC
CDR3aa: CASRKAENNEQFF

j_gene: TRBJ1-3
d_gene: -
v_gene: TRBV19
abundance: -
CDR3nt: TGTGCCAGTAGTATCCGGGTTGGAGTAGGAAACACCATATATTTT
CDR3aa: CASSIRVGVGNTIYF

j_gene: TRBJ1-5
d_gene: TRBD1
v_gene: TRBV7-2
abundance: -
CDR3nt: TGTGCCAGCAGCCCAGAAGGGGGCGGTCAGCCCCAGCATTTT
CDR3aa: CASSPEGGGQPQHF

j_gene: TRBJ2-2
d_gene: -
v_gene: TRBV19
abundance: -
CDR3nt: TGTGCCAGTAGGGACTTCACCGGGGAGCTGTTTTTT
CDR3aa: CASRDFTGELFF

j_gene: TRBJ2-1
d_gene: -
v_gene: TRBV18
abundance: once
CDR3nt: TGTGCCAGCTCACCAGGGCAGGCCCCGGGGAATGAGCAGTTCTTC
CDR3aa: CASSPGQAPGNEQFF

j_gene: TRBJ2-3
d_gene: -
v_gene: TRBV10-3
abundance: -
CDR3nt: TGTGCCATCAGTTGGGAGGGCACAGATACGCAGTATTTT
CDR3aa: CAISWEGTDTQYF

j_gene: TRBJ1-2
d_gene: TRBD1
v_gene: TRBV6-5
abundance: -
CDR3nt: TGTGCCGTCTACAGGGGGGCCTACGGGGAGGGTGGCTACACCTTC
CDR3aa: CAVYRGAYGEGGYTF

j_gene: TRBJ2-1
d_gene: TRBD2
v_gene: TRBV9
abundance: -
CDR3nt: TGTGCCAGCAGCGTAGGGCTAGCGGGGAACTTACAGTTCTTC
CDR3aa: CASSVGLAGNLQFF

j_gene: TRBJ2-4
d_gene: -
v_gene: TRBV7-2
abundance: -
CDR3nt: TGTGCCAGCAGCCCCCTCGGGTGGGAAAACATTCAGTACTTC
CDR3aa: CASSPLGWENIQYF

j_gene: TRBJ2-5
d_gene: TRBD2
v_gene: TRBV24-1
abundance: -
CDR3nt: TGTGCCACCAGTAGACTAGCGGGAGCAAGACAAGAGACCCAGTACTTC
CDR3aa: CATSRLAGARQETQYF

j_gene: TRBJ2-5
d_gene: TRBD1
v_gene: TRBV5-1
abundance: few
CDR3nt: TGCGCCAGCAGCTTCCAGCCAATCGGGACAGGGTATGTGGAGACCCAGTACTTC
CDR3aa: CASSFQPIGTGYVETQYF

j_gene: TRBJ2-1
d_gene: TRBD2
v_gene: TRBV19
abundance: -
CDR3nt: TGTGCCAGTAGTATAACTACTAGCGGGAGGGGTAATGAGCAGTTCTTC
CDR3aa: CASSITTSGRGNEQFF

j_gene: TRBJ2-1
d_gene: -
v_gene: TRBV9
abundance: -
CDR3nt: TGTGCCAGCAGCGTAGCTCTCGGGAGCTGGCAGTTCTTC
CDR3aa: CASSVALGSWQFF

j_gene: TRBJ2-5
d_gene: TRBD1
v_gene: TRBV5-4
abundance: -
CDR3nt: TGTGCCAGCAACCGACAGGGACAAGGCAGCCAGTACTTC
CDR3aa: CASNRQGQGSQYF

j_gene: TRBJ1-2
d_gene: TRBD1
v_gene: TRBV29-1
abundance: -
CDR3nt: TGCAGCGTTGAAGATCGTGAGGGGGCGATCTTCGGCGGCTACACCTTC
CDR3aa: CSVEDREGAIFGGYTF